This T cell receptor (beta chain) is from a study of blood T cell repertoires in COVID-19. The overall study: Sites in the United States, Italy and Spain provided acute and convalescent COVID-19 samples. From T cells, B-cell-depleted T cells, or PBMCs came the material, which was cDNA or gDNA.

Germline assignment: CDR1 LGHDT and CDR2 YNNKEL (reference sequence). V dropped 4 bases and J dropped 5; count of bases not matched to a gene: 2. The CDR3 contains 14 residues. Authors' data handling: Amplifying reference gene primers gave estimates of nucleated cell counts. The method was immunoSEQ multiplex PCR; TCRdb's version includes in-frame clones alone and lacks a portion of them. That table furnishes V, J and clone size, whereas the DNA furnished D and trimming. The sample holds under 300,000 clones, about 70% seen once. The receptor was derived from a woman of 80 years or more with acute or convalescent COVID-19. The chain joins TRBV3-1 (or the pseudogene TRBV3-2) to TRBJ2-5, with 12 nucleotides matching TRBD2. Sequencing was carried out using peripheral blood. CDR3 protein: CASSPSGREETQYF. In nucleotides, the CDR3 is TGTGCCAGCAGCCCTAGCGGGAGGGAGGAGACCCAGTACTTC.